These 14 T cell receptor beta chains were all obtained from the same sample, sequenced in a study of regulatory T cells in long-lasting Graves disease. Time point denoted: newly diagnosed GD, antithyroid drugs for less than 3 months. RNA from PBMCs was the source of the TCR library. iRepertoire HTBI primers and Arm-PCR of CDR3 regions built TCR beta libraries. TCRdb fed the multiplex PCR reads into MiXCR, producing one record per CDR3 protein. The table records a few hundred thousand distinct CDR3 sequences, roughly 15% of them present only once. The data also belong to a second study, concerning T cells in Graves' hyperthyroidism and ophthalmopathy.

Sequences were derived from peripheral blood mononuclear cells (PBMCs), sampled at new diagnosis, from a patient treated with antithyroid drugs. The receptors here all came from a woman aged 35 to 49 with Graves disease.

This clonotype was observed a few times. The chain combines TRBV6-1 with TRBJ1-5; D not resolved. CDR1 is MNHNS, CDR2 SASEGT, per germline. The ends were cut back, 5 bases at V and 5 bases at J, with 7 bases in the middle. This CDR3 region has 12 residues. The CDR3 here is CASSSQDQPQHF. Written as DNA, the CDR3 is TGTGCCAGCAGTAGCCAGGATCAGCCCCAGCATTTT.

This clonotype was seen at least ten times. The V call is TRBV7-2, the J call TRBJ2-7; TRBD1 matches at 8 bases. CDR1 and CDR2 from the germline V gene are SGHTA and FQGNSA. V gave up 2 bases and J gave up 2 bases; unmatched junction bases: 2. This CDR3 has 14 amino acids. This CDR3 is CASSLMTGAYEQYF. CDR3 coding DNA: TGTGCCAGCAGCTTAATGACAGGGGCCTACGAGCAGTACTTC.

V and J are TRBV12-3 or TRBV12-4 and TRBJ1-5; no reliable D call. The V gene lost 5 bases and the J gene lost 7 bases, with 15 bases spanning the gap. This CDR3 contains 14 residues. DNA for the CDR3: TGTGCCAGCAGTACTGCCCCGACCAGACAGCCCCAGCATTTT. Translation: CASSTAPTRQPQHF.

This clonotype showed up many times. V is TRBV12-5 and J is TRBJ2-3, with D unclear. The CDR3 covers 16 residues. V dropped 0 bases and J dropped 4 bases, with 14 bases sitting between them. Germline V gene lookup returns CDR1 LGHNT and CDR2 FRNRAP. The CDR3 bases are TGTGCTAGTGGTTTGGTATATGGCGGCAGGCCAGATACGCAGTATTTT. This encodes CASGLVYGGRPDTQYF.

CDR3 loop: CASSPPGTIETQYF. CDR3 nucleotides: TGTGCCAGCAGCCCACCGGGGACAATAGAGACCCAGTACTTC. The chain combines TRBV6-1 with TRBJ2-5; perhaps TRBD1 as D (6 bases). CDR1 is MNHNS and CDR2 is SASEGT in the germline V gene. The CDR3 has 14 residues. V lost 6 bases to trimming and J lost 4 bases, with 15 bases between them.

This clonotype was counted at least ten times. The chain employs TRBV20-1 and TRBJ2-3, with a possible D match to TRBD2 (5 bases). V lost 0 bases and J lost 2, with 12 bases in between. Germline V gives CDR1 DFQATT, CDR2 SNEGSKA (reference sequence). This CDR3 is built from 15 residues. The CDR3 bases are TGCAGTGCTAGAGATTTTGCGGGTTCCACAGATACGCAGTATTTT. This translates into CSARDFAGSTDTQYF.

This clonotype has at least ten counts. The chain couples TRBV7-2 to TRBJ2-1; the D gene could be TRBD1 or TRBD2 (5 bases each). The CDR3 runs to 13 residues. Trimming removed 5 bases at V and 5 bases at J, with 10 bases between. In germline, CDR1 is SGHTA, CDR2 FQGNSA. The CDR3 loop reads CASSRDRNNEQFF. The CDR3 DNA sequence: TGTGCCAGCAGCCGGGACCGAAACAATGAGCAGTTCTTC.

This clonotype was seen repeatedly, ten times or more. V gene TRBV12-3 or TRBV12-4 combines with J gene TRBJ1-2; 7 bases are a match to TRBD1. V lost 6 bases and J lost 8; bases outside the gene matches: 12. The CDR3 is 14 residues long. CDR3 region: CASSPRTGLRGYTF. The CDR3 DNA follows: TGTGCCAGCAGCCCCCGGACAGGTCTTAGGGGCTACACCTTC.

The chain has TRBV3-1 and TRBJ1-1, with a weak D call TRBD1 (5 bases). Between the trimmed V and J ends, which lost 6 bases and 1 base, there was a span of 12 bases. Per germline, CDR1 LGHDT and CDR2 YNNKEL (reference sequence). The CDR3 spans 14 residues. This CDR3 reads CASRGGGRNTEAFF. The DNA of the CDR3 is TGTGCCAGCAGGGGTGGGGGACGGAACACTGAAGCTTTCTTT.

There are many counts of this clonotype. The chain combines TRBV12-3 or TRBV12-4 with TRBJ2-1; D assignment may be TRBD1 or TRBD2 (6 bases each). Trimming stripped 7 bases from V and 6 bases from J, with 25 bases between. The CDR3 has 17 amino acids. The CDR3 bases are TGTGCCAGCAATACCTTTAGGGGGGAAGGGGCGTTCAATGAGCAGTTCTTC. Its translation: CASNTFRGEGAFNEQFF.

The chain recombines TRBV20-1 with TRBJ2-3, with TRBD2 identical over 11 bases. The J call may be in error: the DNA end matches TRBJ2-7 better. The germline V gene encodes CDR1 DFQATT and CDR2 SNEGSKA (reference sequence). The CDR3 sequence is 14 residues long. The CDR3: CSATSSGRLVEQYF. The CDR3 DNA sequence: TGCAGTGCTACTTCTAGCGGGAGGTTAGTCGAGCAGTACTTC.

The chain carries TRBV27 and TRBJ2-7; 7 nucleotides agree with TRBD1. The V gene's germline CDR1 is MNHEY and CDR2 SMNVEV (reference sequence). V dropped 5 bases and J dropped 4; count of bases not matched to a gene: 14. The length of the CDR3 is 16 residues. The CDR3, as DNA: TGTGCCAGCAGTCCCCCAGGAAGGACAGGCGCGTACGAGCAGTACTTC. Translation: CASSPPGRTGAYEQYF.

This clonotype was counted ten times or more. V and J are TRBV12-3 or TRBV12-4 and TRBJ1-6; D not resolved. The V gene lost 4 bases and the J gene lost 1 base, with 8 bases spanning the gap. This CDR3 contains 15 residues. CDR3 region: CASSSVSSYNSPLHF. The CDR3 region has the DNA TGTGCCAGCAGTTCGGTGTCTTCCTATAATTCACCCCTCCACTTT.

There are many counts of this clonotype. V usage is TRBV7-9 and J usage is TRBJ2-3, with D unclear. The germline V gene has CDR1 SEHNR and CDR2 FQNEAQ (reference sequence). V dropped 6 bases and J dropped 2 bases, with 27 bases sitting between them. CDR3 length: 19 amino acids. CDR3 residues: CASRNPLGKRSQATDTQYF. The CDR3 DNA sequence: TGTGCCAGCAGAAACCCCCTTGGAAAGCGTAGTCAAGCCACAGATACGCAGTATTTT.